The rows below give T cell receptor beta chains drawn from one sample of a study of OX40 agonist ivuxolimab in advanced cancers. Sequenced by immunoSEQ multiplex PCR; TCRdb stores in-frame clones only, minus some. The sample has tens of thousands of clones; 75% to 90% are singletons. The specimen comprised CD4+ or CD8+ T cells sorted from blood, sampled in a trial of the OX40 agonist ivuxolimab. The source of these receptors is an adult with an advanced solid tumor such as melanoma, head and neck, liver or kidney cancer. Each CDR3 is given with its conserved first and last residue. A D gene is named only where the DNA matches it firmly. The size entry is marked missing in some rows and otherwise reads once, few, many or a size class.

j_call: TRBJ1-6
d_call: NA
clone_size: NA
v_call: TRBV2
cdr3_aa: CASSENAASLNSPLHF
cdr3_nt: TGTGCCAGCAGTGAAAATGCGGCAAGTCTGAATTCACCCCTCCACTTT

j_call: TRBJ2-6
d_call: TRBD1
clone_size: NA
v_call: TRBV7-9
cdr3_aa: CASSRPGTGSGANVLTF
cdr3_nt: TGTGCCAGCAGCCGTCCCGGGACAGGGTCCGGGGCCAACGTCCTGACTTTC

j_call: TRBJ1-2
d_call: NA
clone_size: few
v_call: TRBV2
cdr3_aa: CASSPAGNYGYTF
cdr3_nt: TGTGCCAGCAGTCCTGCGGGTAACTATGGCTACACCTTC

j_call: TRBJ1-1
d_call: NA
clone_size: NA
v_call: TRBV7-9
cdr3_aa: CASTLGQWAEAFF
cdr3_nt: TGTGCCAGCACCCTCGGACAGTGGGCTGAAGCTTTCTTT

j_call: TRBJ2-5
d_call: NA
clone_size: NA
v_call: TRBV28
cdr3_aa: CASSFPAGEETQYF
cdr3_nt: TGTGCCAGCAGTTTCCCGGCAGGGGAAGAGACCCAGTACTTC

j_call: TRBJ2-2
d_call: NA
clone_size: NA
v_call: TRBV5-4
cdr3_aa: CASSLGDFKTGELFF
cdr3_nt: TGTGCCAGCAGCTTGGGGGATTTCAAAACCGGGGAGCTGTTTTTT

j_call: TRBJ2-1
d_call: TRBD1
clone_size: NA
v_call: TRBV5-1
cdr3_aa: CASRRQGNDNEQFF
cdr3_nt: TGCGCCAGCAGACGACAGGGGAATGACAATGAGCAGTTCTTC

j_call: TRBJ2-3
d_call: TRBD1
clone_size: NA
v_call: TRBV11-2
cdr3_aa: CASSLTAGTASTDTQYF
cdr3_nt: TGTGCCAGCAGCTTGACAGCCGGGACAGCTAGCACAGATACGCAGTATTTT

j_call: TRBJ2-7
d_call: TRBD1
clone_size: NA
v_call: TRBV19
cdr3_aa: CASSIGTGGVYEQYF
cdr3_nt: TGTGCCAGTAGTATAGGGACAGGGGGCGTTTACGAGCAGTACTTC

j_call: TRBJ2-3
d_call: NA
clone_size: NA
v_call: TRBV6-5
cdr3_aa: CASSSSYSTDTQYF
cdr3_nt: TGTGCCAGCAGTTCGTCATATAGCACAGATACGCAGTATTTT

j_call: TRBJ2-4
d_call: NA
clone_size: NA
v_call: TRBV18
cdr3_aa: CASSPPDLPEIQYF
cdr3_nt: TGTGCCAGCTCACCACCGGACCTACCGGAGATTCAGTACTTC

j_call: TRBJ2-4
d_call: NA
clone_size: few
v_call: TRBV5-1
cdr3_aa: CASSLGGAATKNIQYF
cdr3_nt: TGCGCCAGCAGCTTAGGAGGGGCTGCGACCAAAAACATTCAGTACTTC

j_call: TRBJ1-4
d_call: TRBD1
clone_size: NA
v_call: TRBV4-2
cdr3_aa: CASSLPGQRNEKLFF
cdr3_nt: TGTGCCAGCAGCCTACCGGGACAGAGAAATGAAAAACTGTTTTTT

j_call: TRBJ1-2
d_call: NA
clone_size: once
v_call: TRBV5-6
cdr3_aa: CASSPEGVHYGYTF
cdr3_nt: TGTGCCAGCAGCCCCGAGGGGGTTCACTATGGCTACACCTTC

j_call: TRBJ1-2
d_call: TRBD1
clone_size: NA
v_call: TRBV7-9
cdr3_aa: CASSVGQGVGYTF
cdr3_nt: TGTGCCAGCAGCGTAGGACAGGGGGTTGGCTACACCTTC

j_call: TRBJ2-1
d_call: NA
clone_size: NA
v_call: TRBV7-3
cdr3_aa: CASSPRGPLGWNEQFF
cdr3_nt: TGTGCCAGCAGCCCCAGAGGCCCCCTGGGTTGGAATGAGCAGTTCTTC

j_call: TRBJ2-5
d_call: TRBD2
clone_size: few
v_call: TRBV29-1
cdr3_aa: CSVEVLAGGVETQYF
cdr3_nt: TGCAGCGTTGAAGTACTAGCGGGGGGAGTGGAGACCCAGTACTTC

j_call: TRBJ1-1
d_call: NA
clone_size: NA
v_call: TRBV18
cdr3_aa: CASSPADLNTEAFF
cdr3_nt: TGTGCCAGCTCACCTGCGGATTTGAACACTGAAGCTTTCTTT

j_call: TRBJ1-1
d_call: TRBD1
clone_size: NA
v_call: TRBV19
cdr3_aa: CASSTTGGRGNTEAFF
cdr3_nt: TGTGCCAGTAGTACGACAGGGGGCAGGGGGAACACTGAAGCTTTCTTT

j_call: TRBJ1-1
d_call: NA
clone_size: few
v_call: TRBV29-1
cdr3_aa: CSVDWAGENTEAFF
cdr3_nt: TGCAGCGTTGATTGGGCAGGGGAAAACACTGAAGCTTTCTTT

j_call: TRBJ1-4
d_call: TRBD1
clone_size: once
v_call: TRBV28
cdr3_aa: CASSLGDRGFEKLFF
cdr3_nt: TGTGCCAGCAGTTTAGGGGACAGGGGGTTTGAAAAACTGTTTTTT